This T cell receptor beta chain emerged from a study of blood T cells in healthy people across ages. It was about 9.4 milliliters of peripheral blood that were drawn from each donor. Together with a sample-barcoded 5' primer, a J-beta primer mix was included in a second PCR lasting about 7 to 11 cycles. Each cDNA molecule was tagged by a template-switch adaptor that had 12 random nucleotides. TCRdb recomputed calls from the 5' RACE reads with MiXCR, one row per CDR3 protein. This table has approximately 810,000 distinct CDR3 sequences, 25% to 30% appearing once. CDR3 size: 14 residues. Per germline, CDR1 MNHEY and CDR2 SVGEGT. The junction had 0 bases not matched to a gene; V was cut back by 6 bases and J by 0 bases. This clonotype was observed at least ten times.

The clonotype was recovered from a woman older than 75 in good health. The sample was blood. V is TRBV6-2 or TRBV6-3 and J is TRBJ2-2; TRBD1 matches at 8 bases. The CDR3 sequence: CASRGQANTGELFF. The CDR3 DNA sequence: TGTGCCAGCAGGGGACAGGCGAACACCGGGGAGCTGTTTTTT.